This TCR beta chain stems from a study of blood T cell repertoires in COVID-19. Study-wide background: PBMCs, B-cell-depleted T cells, or T cells were the source of the cDNA or gDNA that made up the material.

Clones were read by immunoSEQ multiplex PCR, and TCRdb kept only the in-frame ones, dropping some. This table holds under 150,000 clones, around 84% found once. CDR1 and CDR2 (germline): LNHDA, SQIVND (reference sequence). Between the trimmed V and J ends, which lost 3 bases and 3 bases, there was a span of 15 bases. The CDR3 loop spans 16 amino acids. This chain connects TRBV19 to TRBJ2-1, with TRBD2 as a possible D gene (5 bases). This TCR derives from a middle-aged woman with acute or convalescent COVID-19. Input material: peripheral blood. Here the CDR3 reads CASSIFPAGDYNEQFF. DNA for the CDR3: TGTGCCAGTAGTATTTTTCCGGCCGGGGACTACAATGAGCAGTTCTTC.